This paragraph reports one T cell receptor beta chain. Its antigen is not identified. The CDR3 runs to 12 residues. The germline V gene encodes CDR1 SGHRS and CDR2 YFSETQ. This sample was included in a study of post-analysis software for immune sequencing data. Study-wide background: Some patients lacked subtype; others had relapsing-remitting, secondary progressive or progressive-relapsing disease. Overall study findings and caveats: TRBV5-6, TRBV5-1 and TRBV20-1 were among several TRBV segments more frequent in patients than controls. Multiple sclerosis patients had significantly lower normalized Chao1 diversity than controls.

TCR beta cDNA libraries included unique molecular identifiers. From approximately 0.95 to 9.8 million T cells, about 500,000 cDNA molecules were obtained. TCRdb re-called the PCR reads through MiXCR, storing one row per CDR3 protein. The sample has 800,000 to 950,000 distinct CDR3 sequences, roughly 50% seen once; the top ten hold approximately 4.3%. Sequencing input: blood. The rearrangement uses TRBV5-1 and TRBJ2-7; D is unclear. Matching the DNA end better, TRBJ2-5 makes the J call doubtful. This sequence originates from a girl between 5 and 17 years old with multiple sclerosis. CDR3 in DNA: TGCGCCAGCAGCTTCGGCGCGGAGACCCAGTACTTC. Translating gives CASSFGAETQYF.